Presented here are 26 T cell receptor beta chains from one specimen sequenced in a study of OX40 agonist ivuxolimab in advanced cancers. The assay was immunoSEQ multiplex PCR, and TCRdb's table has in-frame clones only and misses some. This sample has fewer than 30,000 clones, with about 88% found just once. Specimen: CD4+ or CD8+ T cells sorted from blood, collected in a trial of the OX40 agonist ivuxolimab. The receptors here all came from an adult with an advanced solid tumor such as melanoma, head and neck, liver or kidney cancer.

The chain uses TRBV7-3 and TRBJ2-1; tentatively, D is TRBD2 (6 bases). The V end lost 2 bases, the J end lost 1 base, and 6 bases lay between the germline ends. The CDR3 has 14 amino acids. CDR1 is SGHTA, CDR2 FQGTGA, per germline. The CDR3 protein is CASSLGGSYNEQFF. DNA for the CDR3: TGTGCCAGCAGCTTAGGGGGGTCCTACAATGAGCAGTTCTTC.

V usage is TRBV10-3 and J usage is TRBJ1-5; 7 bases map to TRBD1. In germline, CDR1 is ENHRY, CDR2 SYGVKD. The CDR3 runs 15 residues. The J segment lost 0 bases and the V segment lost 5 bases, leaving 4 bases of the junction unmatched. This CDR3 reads CAISSQGYSNQPQHF. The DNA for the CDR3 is TGTGCCATCAGTTCACAGGGGTATAGCAATCAGCCCCAGCATTTT.

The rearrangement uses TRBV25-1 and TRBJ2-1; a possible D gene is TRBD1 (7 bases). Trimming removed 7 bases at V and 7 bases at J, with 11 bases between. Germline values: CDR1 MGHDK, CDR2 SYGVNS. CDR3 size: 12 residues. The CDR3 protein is CASNPGGNEQFF. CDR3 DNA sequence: TGTGCCAGCAACCCAGGGGGGAATGAGCAGTTCTTC.

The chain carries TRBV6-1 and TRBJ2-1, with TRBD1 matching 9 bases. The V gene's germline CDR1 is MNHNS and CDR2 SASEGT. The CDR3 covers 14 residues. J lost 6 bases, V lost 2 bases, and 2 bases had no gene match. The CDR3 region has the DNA TGTGCCAGCAGTGAAACGGGACAGGGCAATGAGCAGTTCTTC. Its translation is CASSETGQGNEQFF.

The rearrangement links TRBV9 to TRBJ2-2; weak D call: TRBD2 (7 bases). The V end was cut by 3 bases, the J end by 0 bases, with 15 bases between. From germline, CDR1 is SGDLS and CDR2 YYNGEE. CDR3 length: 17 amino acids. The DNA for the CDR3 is TGTGCCAGCAGCGCAGGGGTCGGGACTACGAACACCGGGGAGCTGTTTTTT. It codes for CASSAGVGTTNTGELFF. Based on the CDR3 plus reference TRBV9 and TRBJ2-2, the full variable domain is DSGVTQTPKHLITATGQRVTLRCSPRSGDLSVYWYQQSLDQGLQFLIQYYNGEERAKGNILERFSAQQFPDLHSELNLSSLELGDSALYFCASSAGVGTTNTGELFFGEGSRLTVL.

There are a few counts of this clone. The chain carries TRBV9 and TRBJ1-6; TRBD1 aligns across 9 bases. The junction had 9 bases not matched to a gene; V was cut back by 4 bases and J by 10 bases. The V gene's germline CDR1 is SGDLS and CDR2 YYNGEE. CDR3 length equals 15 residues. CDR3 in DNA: TGTGCCAGCAGCCCAGGACAGGGGCTAGGCTCACCCCTCCACTTT. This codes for CASSPGQGLGSPLHF.

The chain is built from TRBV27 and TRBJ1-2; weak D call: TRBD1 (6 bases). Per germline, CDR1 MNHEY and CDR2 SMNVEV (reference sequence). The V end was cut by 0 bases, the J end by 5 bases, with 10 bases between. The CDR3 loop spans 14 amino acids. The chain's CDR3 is CASSLSTGPYGYTF. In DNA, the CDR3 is TGTGCCAGCAGTTTATCGACAGGCCCATATGGCTACACCTTC.

CDR3 in amino acids: CASSILVSGSNQPQHF. Here the CDR3 DNA reads TGTGCCAGTAGTATCTTGGTCTCGGGTAGCAATCAGCCCCAGCATTTT. The J gene is TRBJ1-5, the V gene TRBV19; D is unresolved. CDR1 and CDR2 (germline): LNHDA, SQIVND (reference sequence). The CDR3 covers 16 residues. V was shortened by 3 bases and J by 0 bases, with 12 bases between the two germline ends.

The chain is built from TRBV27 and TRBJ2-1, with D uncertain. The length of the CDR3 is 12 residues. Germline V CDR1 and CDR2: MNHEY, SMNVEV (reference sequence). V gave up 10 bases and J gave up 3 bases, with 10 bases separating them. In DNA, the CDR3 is TGTGCCACCCTGTCCGTCTACAATGAGCAGTTCTTC. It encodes CATLSVYNEQFF.

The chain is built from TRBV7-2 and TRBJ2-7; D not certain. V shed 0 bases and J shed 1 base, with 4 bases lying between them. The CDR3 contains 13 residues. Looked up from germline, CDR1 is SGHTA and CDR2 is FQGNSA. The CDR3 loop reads CASSLAGSYEQYF. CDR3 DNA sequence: TGTGCCAGCAGCTTAGCGGGGTCCTACGAGCAGTACTTC.

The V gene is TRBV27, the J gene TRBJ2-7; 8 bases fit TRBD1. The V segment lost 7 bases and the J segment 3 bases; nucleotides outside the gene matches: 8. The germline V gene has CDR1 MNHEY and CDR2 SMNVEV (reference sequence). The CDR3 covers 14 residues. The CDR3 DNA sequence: TGTGCCAGCAAAGGGACAGGAGCACACTACGAGCAGTACTTC. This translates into CASKGTGAHYEQYF.

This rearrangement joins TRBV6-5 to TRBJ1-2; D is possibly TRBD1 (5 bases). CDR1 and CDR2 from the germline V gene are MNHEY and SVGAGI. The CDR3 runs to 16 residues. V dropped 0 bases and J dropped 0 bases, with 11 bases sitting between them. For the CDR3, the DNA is TGTGCCAGCAGTTACTCGACGTCAGGGACTAACTATGGCTACACCTTC. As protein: CASSYSTSGTNYGYTF.

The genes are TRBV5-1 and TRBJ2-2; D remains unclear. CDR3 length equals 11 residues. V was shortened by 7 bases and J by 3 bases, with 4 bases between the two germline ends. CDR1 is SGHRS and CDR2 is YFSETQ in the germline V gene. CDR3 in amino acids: CASWDTGELFF. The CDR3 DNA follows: TGCGCCAGCTGGGACACCGGGGAGCTGTTTTTT.

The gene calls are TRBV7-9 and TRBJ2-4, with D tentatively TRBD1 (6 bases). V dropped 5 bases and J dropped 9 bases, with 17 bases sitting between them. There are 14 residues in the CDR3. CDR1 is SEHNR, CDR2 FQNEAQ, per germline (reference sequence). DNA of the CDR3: TGTGCCAGCAGCGCAACAGGGTCGGGTTTCATTCAGTACTTC. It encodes CASSATGSGFIQYF. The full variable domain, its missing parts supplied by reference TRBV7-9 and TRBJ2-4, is DTGVSQNPRHKITKRGQNVTFRCDPISEHNRLYWYRQTLGQGPEFLTYFQNEAQLEKSRLLSDRFSAERPKGSFSTLEIQRTEQGDSAMYLCASSATGSGFIQYFGAGTRLSVL.

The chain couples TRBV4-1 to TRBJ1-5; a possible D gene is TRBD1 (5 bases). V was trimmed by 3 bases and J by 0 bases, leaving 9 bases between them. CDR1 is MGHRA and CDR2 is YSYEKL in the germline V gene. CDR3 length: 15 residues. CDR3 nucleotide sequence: TGCGCCAGCAGCCAGGGGGAGTATAGCAATCAGCCCCAGCATTTT. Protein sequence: CASSQGEYSNQPQHF.

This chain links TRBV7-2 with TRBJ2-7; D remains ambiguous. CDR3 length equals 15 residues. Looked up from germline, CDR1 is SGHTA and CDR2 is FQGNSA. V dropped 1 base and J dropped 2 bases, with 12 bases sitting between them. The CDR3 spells CASSLGAGGAYEQYF. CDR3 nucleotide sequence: TGTGCCAGCAGCTTAGGGGCAGGCGGAGCCTACGAGCAGTACTTC.

The CDR3 DNA reads TGTGCCACCAGCAGAGATGTCAATGGGGCGTACGAGCAGTACTTC. As protein: CATSRDVNGAYEQYF. The genes are TRBV15 and TRBJ2-7, with D perhaps matching TRBD1 (5 bases). Germline CDR1 reads LNHNV; CDR2 reads YYDKDF (reference sequence). Between the trimmed V and J ends, which lost 0 bases and 4 bases, there was a span of 13 bases. The CDR3 sequence is 15 residues long.

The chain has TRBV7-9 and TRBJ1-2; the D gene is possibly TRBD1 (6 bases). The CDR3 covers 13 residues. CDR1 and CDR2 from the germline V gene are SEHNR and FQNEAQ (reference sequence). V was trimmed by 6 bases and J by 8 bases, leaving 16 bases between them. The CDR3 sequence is CASSYYREEGYTF. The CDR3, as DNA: TGTGCCAGCAGTTATTACAGGGAGGAAGGCTACACCTTC.

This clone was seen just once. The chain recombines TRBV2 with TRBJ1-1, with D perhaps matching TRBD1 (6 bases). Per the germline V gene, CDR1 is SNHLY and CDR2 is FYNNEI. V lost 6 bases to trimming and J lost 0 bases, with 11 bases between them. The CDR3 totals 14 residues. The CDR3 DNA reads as TGTGCCAGCAGGCAGGCAGGGGTGAACACTGAAGCTTTCTTT. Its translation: CASRQAGVNTEAFF.

CDR3 DNA sequence: TGTGCCAGCAGCTTAGCCGGGACACTCTCCTACAATGAGCAGTTCTTC. Translation gives CASSLAGTLSYNEQFF. V and J are TRBV11-2 and TRBJ2-1; a weak D match, TRBD1 (6 bases). Germline CDR1 SGHAT, CDR2 FQNNGV. V dropped 1 base and J dropped 0 bases, with 10 bases sitting between them. The CDR3 is 16 amino acids.

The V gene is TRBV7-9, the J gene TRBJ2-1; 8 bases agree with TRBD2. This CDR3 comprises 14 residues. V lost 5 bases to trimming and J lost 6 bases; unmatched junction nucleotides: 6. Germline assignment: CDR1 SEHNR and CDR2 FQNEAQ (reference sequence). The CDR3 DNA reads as TGTGCCAGCAGCGAGCAACGGGGGGGCAATGAGCAGTTCTTC. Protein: CASSEQRGGNEQFF.

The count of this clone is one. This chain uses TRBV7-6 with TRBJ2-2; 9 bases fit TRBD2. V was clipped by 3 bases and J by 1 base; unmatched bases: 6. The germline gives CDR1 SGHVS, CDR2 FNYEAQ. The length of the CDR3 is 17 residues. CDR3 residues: CASSFIAGDQNTGELFF. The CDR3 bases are TGTGCCAGCAGCTTCATAGCGGGGGACCAGAACACCGGGGAGCTGTTTTTT. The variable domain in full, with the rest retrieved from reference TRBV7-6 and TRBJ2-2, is GAGVSQSPRYKVTKRGQDVALRCDPISGHVSLYWYRQALGQGPEFLTYFNYEAQQDKSGLPNDRFSAERPEGSISTLTIQRTEQRDSAMYRCASSFIAGDQNTGELFFGEGSRLTVL.

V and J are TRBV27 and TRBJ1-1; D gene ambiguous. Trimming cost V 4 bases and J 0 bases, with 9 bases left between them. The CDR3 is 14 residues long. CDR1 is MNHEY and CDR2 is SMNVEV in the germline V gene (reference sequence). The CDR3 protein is CASSSRGMNTEAFF. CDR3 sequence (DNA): TGTGCCAGCAGTTCTCGAGGCATGAACACTGAAGCTTTCTTT.

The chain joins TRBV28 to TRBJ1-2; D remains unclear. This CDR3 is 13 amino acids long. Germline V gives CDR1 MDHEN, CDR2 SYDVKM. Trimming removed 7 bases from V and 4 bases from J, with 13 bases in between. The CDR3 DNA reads TGTGCCAGCAACTCTCCAGAGACCTATGGCTACACCTTC. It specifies CASNSPETYGYTF.

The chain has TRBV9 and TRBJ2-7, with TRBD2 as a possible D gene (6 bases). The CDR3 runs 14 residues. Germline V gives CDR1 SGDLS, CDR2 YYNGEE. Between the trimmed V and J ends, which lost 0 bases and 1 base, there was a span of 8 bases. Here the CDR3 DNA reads TGTGCCAGCAGCGTAGGGGGGAGGTCCTACGAGCAGTACTTC. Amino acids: CASSVGGRSYEQYF.

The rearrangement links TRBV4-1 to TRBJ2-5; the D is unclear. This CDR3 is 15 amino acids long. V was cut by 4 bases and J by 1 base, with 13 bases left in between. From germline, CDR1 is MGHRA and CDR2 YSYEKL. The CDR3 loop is CASSLLVSLQETQYF. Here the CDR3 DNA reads TGCGCCAGCAGCCTGCTTGTGTCTCTCCAAGAGACCCAGTACTTC.